The source of this TCR beta chain is a study of blood T cell repertoires in COVID-19. Study at large: Samples of COVID-19 (acute and convalescent) were obtained from the United States, Italy and Spain. Sample material is recorded as cDNA or gDNA derived from T cells, B-cell-depleted T cells, or PBMCs.

Under the authors' procedure: Reference gene primer amplification in the assay estimated nucleated cell counts. Assay used: immunoSEQ multiplex PCR; TCRdb lists only in-frame clones, some missing. For V, J and clone size, that table is used; D and trimming come from the DNA. The sample has over 100,000 clones, almost 70% seen once. Sequencing was performed on peripheral blood. The source of this sequence is a woman between 65 and 79 years old with acute or convalescent COVID-19.

CDR3 sequence reads: CASSPGQGNGYTF. DNA for the CDR3: TGCGCCAGCAGCCCTGGACAGGGAAATGGCTACACCTTC. The chain recombines TRBV5-1 with TRBJ1-2, with 8 bases identical to TRBD1. Per germline, CDR1 SGHRS and CDR2 YFSETQ. The CDR3 runs to 13 residues. V lost 4 bases and J lost 6; bases outside the gene matches: 5.